Sequencing of this TCR beta chain was carried out in a study of blood T cell repertoires in COVID-19. Study-level background: Samples representing acute and convalescent COVID-19 were sourced from the United States, Italy and Spain.

The count of this clone is one. Germline CDR1 reads GTSNPN; CDR2 reads SVGIG (reference sequence). This CDR3 comprises 12 residues. V lost 2 bases to trimming and J lost 7 bases, with 12 bases between them. TCRdb keeps only in-frame clones here, not all; method: immunoSEQ multiplex PCR. The table shows 70,000 to 95,000 clones, with 70% to 80% occurring only once. The specimen was peripheral blood. This chain connects TRBV30 to TRBJ2-7, with TRBD1 as a possible D gene (6 bases). The TCR was taken from a human donor in a cohort sampled during active COVID-19. The CDR3 protein is CAWSIQGREQYF. In DNA, the CDR3 is TGTGCCTGGAGTATACAGGGAAGAGAGCAGTACTTC.